Shown below are 13 T cell receptor beta chains from a single sample sequenced in a study of T cell changes during pregnancy in multiple sclerosis. Here immunoSEQ multiplex PCR was the method, and the copy in TCRdb shows in-frame clones only, minus some. The table lists approximately 60,000 clones, around 93% of them singletons. Sequencing used peripheral blood, obtained after pregnancy. The receptors here all came from a female donor in good health, enrolled as a control in a pregnancy study.

V gene TRBV28 combines with J gene TRBJ2-7; 8 bases map to TRBD2. This CDR3 is built from 12 residues. Looked up from germline, CDR1 is MDHEN and CDR2 is SYDVKM. J gave up 7 bases and V 7 bases, and 6 bases lay outside the gene matches. This chain's CDR3 is CASTAGGEEQYF. The CDR3 DNA reads as TGTGCCAGCACCGCCGGGGGGGAAGAGCAGTACTTC.

This chain connects TRBV6-1 to TRBJ1-1, with D possibly TRBD1 on 5 matching bases. The CDR3 contains 13 residues. Trimming took 10 bases from V and 3 from J, leaving 15 bases between them. Germline V gene sequence: CDR1 MNHNS, CDR2 SASEGT. CDR3 in DNA: TGTGCCACCTTGGGCCGGGGGGACACTGAAGCTTTCTTT. It translates to CATLGRGDTEAFF.

The chain links TRBV7-3 to TRBJ2-1; D is uncertain. The V gene lost 7 bases and the J gene lost 5 bases, with 12 bases spanning the gap. The CDR3 length is 13 residues. Germline loops: CDR1 SGHTA, CDR2 FQGTGA. CDR3 amino acids: CASTLPNHNEQFF. CDR3 DNA sequence: TGTGCCAGCACCCTACCCAACCACAATGAGCAGTTCTTC.

The rearrangement links TRBV11-3 to TRBJ2-3; perhaps TRBD1 as D (6 bases). Per the germline V gene, CDR1 is SGHNT and CDR2 is YENEEA. V was shortened by 2 bases and J by 1 base, with 10 bases between the two germline ends. The CDR3 is 15 amino acids. CDR3 coding DNA: TGTGCCAGCAGCTTAATGAGACAGGGCACAGATACGCAGTATTTT. Translated, it gives CASSLMRQGTDTQYF.

This sequence joins TRBV5-1 and TRBJ1-2, with D tentatively TRBD1 (6 bases). The ends were cut back, 4 bases at V and 0 bases at J, with 10 bases in the middle. Germline CDR1 SGHRS, CDR2 YFSETQ. The CDR3 spans 14 residues. The CDR3 bases are TGCGCCAGCAGCACGGGGACACCTAACTATGGCTACACCTTC. Translated: CASSTGTPNYGYTF.

This clone was observed a few times. This chain uses TRBV19 with TRBJ2-1; D possibly corresponds to TRBD1 (5 bases). V lost 2 bases and J lost 6, with 11 bases in between. The CDR3 consists of 14 residues. The germline V gene has CDR1 LNHDA and CDR2 SQIVND (reference sequence). The CDR3 here is CASSITGSANEQFF. The CDR3 bases are TGTGCCAGTAGTATAACAGGTTCCGCCAATGAGCAGTTCTTC.

V is TRBV5-1 and J is TRBJ2-2; D not certain. Trimming stripped 5 bases from V and 1 base from J, with 12 bases between. This CDR3 is 15 amino acids long. Germline V gene sequence: CDR1 SGHRS, CDR2 YFSETQ. CDR3 sequence reads: CASSLAELNTGELFF. In DNA, the CDR3 is TGCGCCAGCAGTCTGGCGGAGCTGAACACCGGGGAGCTGTTTTTT.

This chain uses TRBV4-3 with TRBJ2-3, with 9 bases fitting TRBD1. V gave up 1 base and J gave up 3 bases; unmatched junction bases: 11. The CDR3 runs to 18 residues. Germline lookup yields CDR1 LGHNA and CDR2 YSLEER. CDR3 protein: CASSQGAGRTGVTDTQYF. CDR3 sequence (DNA): TGCGCCAGCAGCCAAGGGGCCGGGAGGACAGGGGTAACAGATACGCAGTATTTT.

The chain joins TRBV10-2 to TRBJ2-5; D gene ambiguous. Trimming cost V 6 bases and J 3 bases, with 5 bases left between them. Germline loops: CDR1 WSHSY, CDR2 SAAADI. CDR3 size: 11 residues. For the CDR3, the DNA is TGCGCCAGCAGCCAGAAAGAGACCCAGTACTTC. Protein: CASSQKETQYF.

The genes are TRBV7-9 and TRBJ2-6; 9 bases fit TRBD1. CDR1 SEHNR and CDR2 FQNEAQ come from the germline V gene (reference sequence). This CDR3 is built from 19 residues. V gave up 4 bases and J gave up 2 bases; unmatched junction bases: 12. The CDR3 sequence is CASSSLVGQGGTGANVLTF. CDR3 sequence (DNA): TGTGCCAGCAGCTCCCTGGTGGGACAGGGAGGAACTGGGGCCAACGTCCTGACTTTC.

V usage is TRBV21-1 and J usage is TRBJ1-2; TRBD1 is taken as the D call from the table, unchecked against the DNA. TRBV21-1 is tagged as a pseudogene. This CDR3 region has 14 residues. The CDR3 DNA follows: TGTGCCAGCAGCAATTGGGACAGGGTCTATGGCTACACCTTC. Translating it yields CASSNWDRVYGYTF.

The rearrangement links TRBV27 to TRBJ1-5; 7 bases fit TRBD1. The germline V gene has CDR1 MNHEY and CDR2 SMNVEV (reference sequence). The CDR3 runs to 14 residues. Unmatched junction bases numbered 8, after V lost 5 bases and J lost 7 bases. The CDR3 DNA reads as TGTGCCAGCAGTCAAGGACAGGAGAGGCAGCCCCAGCATTTT. Translated: CASSQGQERQPQHF.

V gene TRBV5-1 combines with J gene TRBJ1-1; TRBD1 is a possible D gene (6 bases). In germline, CDR1 is SGHRS, CDR2 YFSETQ. Trimming pared 4 bases from V and 3 bases from J, leaving 10 bases between. The CDR3 has 13 residues. Here the CDR3 DNA reads TGCGCCAGCAGCGTTACAGGGTACACTGAAGCTTTCTTT. This gives the protein CASSVTGYTEAFF.